The rows below give T cell receptor beta chains drawn from one sample of a study of blood T cell repertoires in COVID-19. Produced via immunoSEQ multiplex PCR; TCRdb's table is partial and in-frame only. The table includes about 400,000 clones, approximately 91% detected once. Sequences were obtained from PBMCs or T cells enriched from blood (not recorded which). The source of these receptors is a woman aged 40 to 50 with acute COVID-19. Both conserved end residues are part of each CDR3. Each record gives: J gene, V gene, clone size, D gene, CDR3 protein, CDR3 DNA. The D gene is left open where the match is weak. The size of a clone is reported for some rows only, either as once, few or many, or as a class for expanded clones.

TRBJ1-1	TRBV5-1	NA	NA	CASSWSYSGTKNTEAFF	TGCGCCAGCAGCTGGTCATACTCCGGGACAAAGAACACTGAAGCTTTCTTT
TRBJ1-1	TRBV9	NA	NA	CASSVVTQGTEAFF	TGTGCCAGCAGCGTAGTAACCCAGGGCACTGAAGCTTTCTTT
TRBJ1-1	TRBV5-6	once	NA	CASSFYSGTEAFF	TGTGCCAGCAGCTTCTATTCGGGGACTGAAGCTTTCTTT
TRBJ1-1	TRBV18	NA	NA	CASSPREGEAFF	TGTGCCAGCTCACCACGGGAGGGTGAAGCTTTCTTT
TRBJ1-4	TRBV2	NA	NA	CASSPVNEKLFF	TGTGCCAGCAGTCCGGTTAATGAAAAACTGTTTTTT
TRBJ2-3	TRBV7-9	NA	NA	CASSQGGDTQYF	TGTGCCAGCAGCCAAGGCGGAGATACGCAGTATTTT
TRBJ2-7	TRBV7-8	NA	TRBD2	CASSLGGGGDYEQYF	TGTGCCAGCAGCTTAGGCGGCGGGGGGGACTACGAGCAGTACTTC
TRBJ1-1	TRBV5-1	NA	NA	CASSLDSTNTEAFF	TGCGCCAGCAGCTTGGACAGCACCAACACTGAAGCTTTCTTT
TRBJ1-6	TRBV6-1	NA	NA	CASSEAQGTNSPLHF	TGTGCCAGCAGTGAAGCACAGGGAACCAATTCACCCCTCCACTTT
TRBJ1-1	TRBV28	NA	TRBD1	CASSPQGVYTEAFF	TGTGCCAGCAGTCCTCAGGGGGTCTACACTGAAGCTTTCTTT
TRBJ1-1	TRBV29-1	few	NA	CSVPSAGPGTEAFF	TGCAGCGTTCCCAGCGCGGGTCCGGGCACTGAAGCTTTCTTT
TRBJ2-5	TRBV7-9	NA	NA	CASSFGLEETQYF	TGTGCCAGCAGCTTCGGTCTTGAAGAGACCCAGTACTTC
TRBJ1-5	TRBV21-1	NA	NA	CASSKAGRGQPQHF	TGTGCCAGCAGCAAAGCCGGAAGGGGTCAGCCCCAGCATTTT
TRBJ1-1	TRBV29-1	NA	NA	CSVDAGANTEAFF	TGCAGCGTTGATGCAGGGGCGAACACTGAAGCTTTCTTT
TRBJ1-6	TRBV3-1/TRBV3-2	NA	NA	CASSQGQGNSPLHF	TGTGCCAGCAGCCAAGGGCAGGGAAATTCACCCCTCCACTTT
TRBJ1-6	TRBV29-1	few	NA	CSALWVFRTEFNSPLHF	TGCAGCGCGTTGTGGGTCTTCAGGACAGAATTTAATTCACCCCTCCACTTT
TRBJ2-5	TRBV6-2/TRBV6-3	NA	NA	CASSTIRGPLTQYF	TGTGCCAGCAGTACGATCAGGGGCCCCTTGACCCAGTACTTC
TRBJ1-1	TRBV19	NA	NA	CATTSGGANTEAFF	TGTGCCACAACATCCGGGGGGGCAAACACTGAAGCTTTCTTT
TRBJ1-3	TRBV7-9	few	NA	CASSLQGTGNTIYF	TGTGCCAGCAGCTTACAGGGAACTGGAAACACCATATATTTT
TRBJ2-1	TRBV5-6	NA	TRBD1	CASSTARTGRGNEQFF	TGTGCCAGCAGCACCGCCAGGACAGGGCGAGGGAATGAGCAGTTCTTC
TRBJ1-1	TRBV7-9	NA	TRBD1	CASSFTGGSTEAFF	TGTGCCAGCAGCTTCACAGGGGGGTCCACTGAAGCTTTCTTT
TRBJ1-2	TRBV11-2	NA	NA	CASSERAAGRSYGYTF	TGTGCCAGCAGCGAAAGGGCGGCGGGACGGTCGTATGGCTACACCTTC
TRBJ1-2	TRBV15	NA	NA	CATESAGDHGYTF	TGTGCCACCGAGAGTGCAGGGGACCATGGCTACACCTTC
TRBJ2-7	TRBV29-1	NA	NA	CSVARTPYEQYF	TGCAGCGTTGCAAGGACACCCTACGAGCAGTACTTC
TRBJ1-3	TRBV30	NA	NA	CAWSPLNSGNTIYF	TGTGCCTGGAGCCCGCTAAACTCTGGAAACACCATATATTTT
TRBJ1-1	TRBV7-2	NA	NA	CASSPPTVTMNTEAFF	TGTGCCAGCAGCCCCCCGACAGTTACCATGAACACTGAAGCTTTCTTT
TRBJ1-5	TRBV30	once	NA	CAWSHRRNQPQHF	TGTGCCTGGAGCCACAGGCGGAATCAGCCCCAGCATTTT
TRBJ2-7	TRBV6-5	NA	NA	CASSYSQGPYEQYF	TGTGCCAGCAGTTACTCACAGGGTCCCTACGAGCAGTACTTC
TRBJ2-7	TRBV5-1	NA	TRBD2	CASSSGTSGGIVRHEQYF	TGCGCCAGCAGTTCCGGGACTAGCGGGGGGATTGTTCGCCACGAGCAGTACTTC
TRBJ2-7	TRBV5-4	NA	TRBD1	CASSPNRGSTYEQYF	TGTGCCAGCAGCCCCAACAGGGGCTCCACCTACGAGCAGTACTTC
TRBJ2-1	TRBV5-1	NA	TRBD1	CASRQGYEQFF	TGCGCCAGTCGACAGGGGTATGAGCAGTTCTTC
TRBJ1-3	TRBV19	NA	NA	CASSIPGARRNTIYF	TGTGCCAGTAGTATCCCAGGGGCAAGGAGAAACACCATATATTTT
TRBJ1-2	TRBV14	NA	NA	CASSRLRLDGYTF	TGTGCCAGCAGCCGGTTAAGACTTGATGGCTACACCTTC
TRBJ1-2	TRBV5-1	NA	TRBD1	CASSFATGGANGYTF	TGCGCCAGCAGCTTCGCGACAGGGGGCGCGAATGGCTACACCTTC
TRBJ2-1	TRBV7-9	NA	NA	CASSPSNEQFF	TGTGCCAGCAGCCCCTCTAATGAGCAGTTCTTC
TRBJ2-7	TRBV5-6	NA	NA	CASSLGQGIKNEQYF	TGTGCCAGCAGCTTGGGGCAGGGTATAAAGAACGAGCAGTACTTC
TRBJ1-2	TRBV5-4	NA	TRBD1	CASSYGQGRYTF	TGTGCCAGCAGTTACGGACAGGGGAGGTACACCTTC
TRBJ1-2	TRBV7-2	NA	NA	CASSLSLLNGYGYTF	TGTGCCAGCAGCTTAAGCCTTTTAAACGGCTATGGCTACACCTTC
TRBJ1-4	TRBV7-9	NA	NA	CASSLGRQATNEKLFF	TGTGCCAGCAGCTTAGGACGACAGGCAACTAATGAAAAACTGTTTTTT
TRBJ1-2	TRBV6-5	NA	NA	CASSPDRFNYGYTF	TGTGCCAGCAGCCCAGACAGGTTTAACTATGGCTACACCTTC
TRBJ2-5	TRBV20-1	NA	TRBD2	CVGLAQETQYF	TGCGTCGGACTAGCCCAAGAGACCCAGTACTTC
TRBJ2-5	TRBV30	NA	NA	CASGQGEETQYF	TGTGCCTCCGGCCAGGGTGAGGAGACCCAGTACTTC
TRBJ1-1	TRBV6-5	once	NA	CASSQGNTEAFF	TGTGCCAGCTCGCAGGGGAATACTGAAGCTTTCTTT
TRBJ2-4	TRBV6-5	NA	NA	CASRLTNLAKNIQYF	TGTGCCAGCAGACTAACTAATCTAGCCAAAAACATTCAGTACTTC
TRBJ2-7	TRBV27	NA	TRBD2	CASNHLAGSRYEQYF	TGTGCCAGCAACCACCTAGCGGGGTCCCGCTACGAGCAGTACTTC
TRBJ2-2	TRBV7-9	NA	TRBD1	CASSFRPRTGGAGELFF	TGTGCCAGCAGCTTCCGCCCTCGGACAGGGGGGGCCGGGGAGCTGTTTTTT
TRBJ1-6	TRBV30	NA	NA	CASEASKYHNSPLHF	TGTGCCTCCGAAGCTTCCAAATACCATAATTCACCCCTCCACTTT
TRBJ1-4	TRBV5-1	NA	NA	CASSLEDSPNEKLFF	TGCGCCAGCAGCTTGGAGGACAGCCCTAATGAAAAACTGTTTTTT
TRBJ1-1	TRBV9	NA	NA	CASSPQSVNTEAFF	TGTGCCAGCAGCCCGCAGAGCGTGAACACTGAAGCTTTCTTT
TRBJ1-2	TRBV2	NA	NA	CASREQVMYGYTF	TGTGCCAGCAGAGAACAGGTTATGTATGGCTACACCTTC
TRBJ1-1	TRBV3-1/TRBV3-2	NA	NA	CASSHGVSEAFF	TGTGCCAGCAGCCACGGGGTCTCTGAAGCTTTCTTT
TRBJ1-2	TRBV10-1	NA	NA	CATPPRGNYGYTF	TGCGCCACCCCCCCCCGGGGAAACTATGGCTACACCTTC
TRBJ1-2	TRBV29-1	NA	TRBD1	CSVGPGQGWSYGYTF	TGCAGCGTCGGCCCTGGACAGGGTTGGAGCTATGGCTACACCTTC